This T cell receptor beta chain was profiled in a study of vaccination and CD4 T cells after COVID-19. Study context: Post-COVID sampling occurred a median around 100 days after diagnosis (range 35 to 161). Whole-study findings and limits: Convalescent patients displayed a median approximately 90% of reactive clones emerging only post-vaccination.

About this clonotype: Its target is unknown.

Treatment of the sample: approximately nine-day PBMC culture with coronavirus spike peptide pools or control peptides (ViraFEST assay). The Oncomine TCR Beta short-read assay was what sequenced the DNA obtained from cultured CD4+ T cells. One entry per CDR3 protein, called by TCRdb with MiXCR from the PCR reads. The data show some 13,000 distinct CDR3 sequences, 35% seen once. The sequenced sample was CD4+ T cells from blood, cultured in vitro. The sequence was collected from a human donor who had recovered from COVID-19.

The CDR3 protein is CACKVRDILNQPQHF. CDR3 nucleotides: TGTGCCTGCAAAGTCCGGGACATCCTTAATCAGCCCCAGCATTTT. The V and J genes are TRBV6-1 and TRBJ1-5; D perhaps matches TRBD1 (6 bases). Germline lookup yields CDR1 MNHNS and CDR2 SASEGT. The CDR3 has 15 amino acids. V lost 11 bases, J lost 4 bases, and 21 bases lay in between.